One sample yielded the 20 T cell receptor beta chains listed below, sequenced in a study of regulatory T cells in long-lasting Graves disease. Construction of TCR beta libraries relied on iRepertoire HTBI primers and on Arm-PCR targeting CDR3 regions. MiXCR, run by TCRdb on the multiplex PCR reads, gives a single entry per CDR3 protein. The sample includes about 460,000 distinct CDR3 sequences, around a fifth seen only once; the top ten take under 15%. The time point here: persistent/refractory GD, antithyroid drugs over 5 years with positive TRAb. Following extraction of RNA from PBMCs, that RNA was used to make the TCR library. The material was peripheral blood mononuclear cells (PBMCs), obtained when the disease was refractory, from a patient treated with antithyroid drugs. The source is a female donor with Graves disease.

The rearrangement uses TRBV28 and TRBJ2-1; 9 nucleotides line up with TRBD2. This CDR3 is built from 11 residues. CDR1 and CDR2 (germline): MDHEN, SYDVKM. The V and J ends lost 7 bases and 13 bases, in that order; junction bases with no gene match: 5. The DNA of the CDR3 is TGTGCCAGCACTAGCGGGGCGGACCAGTTCTTC. Amino acid sequence: CASTSGADQFF.

This clonotype was detected once. A much larger clone sits a single nucleotide away, making a read error possible. The missing conserved phenylalanine or tryptophan at the end of this CDR3 makes a read error likely. The chain recombines TRBV11-2 with TRBJ1-2; TRBD1 might be the D (6 bases). The V gene lost 1 base and the J gene lost 6 bases, with 9 bases spanning the gap. The CDR3 has 13 amino acids. Germline V lookup: CDR1 SGHAT, CDR2 FQNNGV. The CDR3 DNA follows: TGTGCCAGCAGCTTAGGGACAGTAGATGGCTACACCCTC. Protein product: CASSLGTVDGYTL.

The chain has TRBV20-1 and TRBJ2-7, with D possibly matching TRBD2 (5 bases). This CDR3 has 13 residues. Germline CDR1 is DFQATT and CDR2 is SNEGSKA (reference sequence). Trimming left V 6 bases short and J 7 bases short, with 19 bases between. CDR3 in DNA: TGCAGTGCCCTCGGACTGGTTAGTGTAGAGCAGTACTTC. Residues: CSALGLVSVEQYF.

Ten or more counts support this clonotype. V and J are TRBV6-1 and TRBJ1-6; the D gene is possibly TRBD1 (5 bases). This CDR3 region has 18 residues. Germline V gives CDR1 MNHNS, CDR2 SASEGT. Trimming took off 8 bases at V and 10 bases at J, with 30 bases between the two ends. In nucleotides, the CDR3 is TGTGCCAGCTTCCAACGCAGTCGAGGACTGCGGGGGAGCTCACCCCTCCACTTT. It translates to CASFQRSRGLRGSSPLHF.

This clonotype was seen ten or more times. This chain connects TRBV12-3 or TRBV12-4 to TRBJ1-5; D remains ambiguous. This CDR3 region has 12 residues. V dropped 7 bases and J dropped 2 bases, with 6 bases sitting between them. The DNA for the CDR3 is TGTGCCAGCAATCAGGGCAATCAGCCCCAGCATTTT. It codes for CASNQGNQPQHF.

The chain employs TRBV7-9 and TRBJ2-7; D might be TRBD1 (5 bases). CDR1 is SEHNR, CDR2 FQNEAQ, per germline (reference sequence). The V gene lost 2 bases and the J gene lost 1 base, with 21 bases spanning the gap. CDR3 size: 18 residues. The CDR3 is CASSLRGPGSIVSYEQYF. For the CDR3, the DNA is TGTGCCAGCAGCTTAAGGGGCCCTGGATCAATTGTTTCCTACGAGCAGTACTTC.

The chain uses TRBV30 and TRBJ2-2, with 10 bases identical to TRBD1. Germline CDR1 reads GTSNPN; CDR2 reads SVGIG (reference sequence). V was clipped by 0 bases and J by 7 bases; unmatched bases: 5. The CDR3 extends over 15 amino acids. The CDR3 is CAWSVDRGASGELFF. The CDR3 DNA reads as TGTGCCTGGAGTGTGGACAGGGGGGCAAGCGGGGAGCTGTTTTTT.

The chain combines TRBV9 with TRBJ2-5; TRBD1 matches at 8 bases. J lost 4 bases, V lost 4 bases, and 6 bases had no gene match. The CDR3 is 14 amino acids. The germline CDR1 and CDR2 sequences are SGDLS and YYNGEE. CDR3 sequence reads: CASSPSGTGETQYF. The CDR3 DNA reads as TGTGCCAGCAGCCCCTCCGGGACAGGAGAGACCCAGTACTTC. Full variable domain (remainder filled in from reference TRBV9 and TRBJ2-5): DSGVTQTPKHLITATGQRVTLRCSPRSGDLSVYWYQQSLDQGLQFLIQYYNGEERAKGNILERFSAQQFPDLHSELNLSSLELGDSALYFCASSPSGTGETQYFGPGTRLLVL.

The chain joins TRBV5-8 to TRBJ2-7, with 7 bases identical to TRBD1. Germline V lookup: CDR1 SGHTS, CDR2 YDEGEE. This CDR3 comprises 13 residues. V shed 6 bases, J shed 3 bases, and the junction held 6 bases outside the gene matches. As DNA, the CDR3 is TGTGCCAGCATCTACAGGGGTCGCTACGAGCAGTACTTC. Protein sequence: CASIYRGRYEQYF.

At least ten counts were recorded for this clonotype. V usage is TRBV19 and J usage is TRBJ1-1; TRBD1 matches at 7 bases. Per the germline V gene, CDR1 is LNHDA and CDR2 is SQIVND (reference sequence). V lost 4 bases and J lost 5; bases outside the gene matches: 7. The CDR3 has 14 residues. The CDR3, as DNA: TGTGCCAGTAGTACGACAGGGTATGGGACTGAAGCTTTCTTT. It specifies CASSTTGYGTEAFF.

This chain joins TRBV2 and TRBJ2-3; D unresolved. Germline CDR1 is SNHLY and CDR2 is FYNNEI. Trimming cost V 0 bases and J 2 bases, with 6 bases left between them. CDR3 length: 14 residues. The CDR3 sequence: CASSEALYTDTQYF. The CDR3 nucleotides read TGTGCCAGCAGTGAAGCGCTCTACACAGATACGCAGTATTTT.

A word on this clonotype: A read error may be the cause here, since a much bigger clone is one base away. The V call is TRBV7-2, the J call TRBJ2-7; 9 bases align to TRBD2. CDR1 is SGHTA and CDR2 is FQGNSA in the germline V gene. The CDR3 consists of 15 residues. V shed 2 bases and J 6 bases; nucleotides not matched to a gene: 8. CDR3 coding DNA: TGTGCCAGCAGCTTAATAGCGGGAGATCCCTGCGAGCAGTACTTC. Its protein is CASSLIAGDPCEQYF.

There are a few counts of this clonotype. This chain joins TRBV27 and TRBJ2-6; D is ambiguous. Looked up from germline, CDR1 is MNHEY and CDR2 is SMNVEV (reference sequence). The CDR3 length is 15 residues. V shed 3 bases and J shed 2 bases, with 8 bases lying between them. CDR3 protein: CASSFPRPGANVLTF. As DNA, the CDR3 is TGTGCCAGCAGTTTCCCCCGGCCTGGGGCCAACGTCCTGACTTTC.

This chain links TRBV27 with TRBJ2-7; perhaps TRBD1 as D (7 bases). Between the trimmed V and J ends, which lost 5 bases and 1 base, there was a span of 15 bases. The CDR3 is 15 amino acids. From germline, CDR1 is MNHEY and CDR2 SMNVEV (reference sequence). The CDR3 nucleotides read TGTGCCAGCAGTCCCCAGGGGGGTTGGTCCTACGAGCAGTACTTC. Residues: CASSPQGGWSYEQYF.

The chain joins TRBV6-1 to TRBJ2-7, with D perhaps assigned TRBD1 or TRBD2 (5 bases each). CDR1 is MNHNS and CDR2 is SASEGT in the germline V gene. This CDR3 spans 13 amino acids. Deletions cut 7 bases from V and 3 bases from J, with 13 bases between. The CDR3 bases are TGTGCCAGCACCGGGACCTCAGGCTACGAGCAGTACTTC. Encoded protein: CASTGTSGYEQYF.

This clonotype showed up just a few times. The V call is TRBV29-1, the J call TRBJ1-3; D is uncertain. Between the trimmed V and J ends, which lost 1 base and 1 base, there was a span of 8 bases. Per germline, CDR1 SQVTM and CDR2 ANQGSEA. CDR3 length: 14 amino acids. The chain's CDR3 is CSVEATLSGNTIYF. The CDR3 nucleotides are TGCAGCGTTGAAGCCACTCTATCTGGAAACACCATATATTTT.

This clonotype was observed a handful of times. The J gene is TRBJ2-2, the V gene TRBV2; TRBD1 agrees at 7 bases. The CDR3 runs 19 residues. V trimming: 6 bases; J trimming: 0 bases; junction bases outside the gene matches: 16. Germline V CDR1 and CDR2: SNHLY, FYNNEI. CDR3 sequence reads: CASSPGVTGQETNTGELFF. The CDR3 coding sequence is TGTGCCAGCAGCCCAGGGGTTACCGGACAGGAAACGAACACCGGGGAGCTGTTTTTT.

This sequence joins TRBV30 and TRBJ1-6; tentatively, D is TRBD1 (5 bases). The CDR3 has 12 amino acids. V was pared by 2 bases and J by 7 bases, with 6 bases between. CDR1 is GTSNPN, CDR2 SVGIG, per germline (reference sequence). CDR3 protein: CAWSRQNSPLHF. CDR3 DNA sequence: TGTGCCTGGAGTAGACAGAATTCACCCCTCCACTTT.

The genes are TRBV20-1 and TRBJ2-2, with 8 nucleotides matching TRBD1. V shed 1 base and J 1 base; nucleotides not matched to a gene: 2. Germline values: CDR1 DFQATT, CDR2 SNEGSKA (reference sequence). This CDR3 spans 15 amino acids. The CDR3 here is CSARVGTGNTGELFF. Here the CDR3 DNA reads TGCAGTGCTAGAGTGGGGACAGGGAACACCGGGGAGCTGTTTTTT.

As for this clonotype: A much bigger clone sits one base away, suggesting this may be a read error. This rearrangement joins TRBV7-2 to TRBJ1-5, with D possibly being TRBD1 (5 bases). Germline values: CDR1 SGHTA, CDR2 FQGNSA. Trimming removed 3 bases from V and 0 bases from J, with 27 bases in between. The CDR3 covers 21 residues. CDR3 protein: CASSLRALRYDSDHSNQPQHF. Written as DNA, the CDR3 is TGTGCCAGCAGCTTGCGTGCCCTCAGATACGACAGCGACCATAGCAATCAGCCCCAGCATTTT.